These T cell receptor beta chains were read from a single sample in a study of blood T cell repertoires in COVID-19. Here immunoSEQ multiplex PCR was the method, and the copy in TCRdb shows in-frame clones only, minus some. The data show fewer than 300,000 clones, around four fifths seen once. Material: peripheral blood. The receptors come from an elderly man with acute or convalescent COVID-19. Each CDR3 is given with its conserved first and last residue. D genes are given only for firm matches. Expanded clones are given a class, and other clones once, few, many or no size at all.

clone size	D gene	V gene	J gene	CDR3 protein	CDR3 DNA
.	.	TRBV27	TRBJ1-2	CASSFSGENRGYTF	TGTGCCAGCAGTTTTTCGGGTGAGAACCGTGGCTACACCTTC
.	.	TRBV2	TRBJ2-6	CASSDRGFGANVLTF	TGTGCCAGCAGTGATAGGGGCTTTGGGGCCAACGTCCTGACTTTC
few	.	TRBV18	TRBJ1-2	CASSPGLNYGYTF	TGTGCCAGCTCACCCGGTCTTAACTATGGCTACACCTTC
few	TRBD1	TRBV9	TRBJ1-2	CASSPGDSYGYTF	TGTGCCAGCAGCCCGGGGGACAGCTATGGCTACACCTTC
.	.	TRBV6-5	TRBJ2-7	CASSDGGVQVQYF	TGTGCCAGCAGCGACGGCGGAGTACAAGTGCAGTACTTC
.	.	TRBV12-3/TRBV12-4	TRBJ1-1	CASSRGTEAFF	TGTGCCAGCAGCCGGGGGACCGAAGCTTTCTTT
.	TRBD2	TRBV11-2	TRBJ2-5	CASSYDGLAGEETQYF	TGTGCCAGCAGCTATGATGGACTAGCGGGAGAAGAGACCCAGTACTTC
.	.	TRBV5-1	TRBJ1-2	CASSSGGEANYGYTF	TGCGCCAGCAGCTCCGGCGGCGAAGCTAACTATGGCTACACCTTC
.	.	TRBV5-1	TRBJ2-7	CASSLAQGTHEQYF	TGCGCCAGCAGCTTGGCGCAGGGGACCCACGAGCAGTACTTC
few	.	TRBV30	TRBJ2-7	CAWADRRVIYF	TGTGCCTGGGCGGACAGACGGGTAATTTACTTC
.	TRBD2	TRBV7-8	TRBJ2-3	CASSSLGLAVTDTQYF	TGTGCCAGCAGCTCGTTGGGACTAGCCGTCACAGATACGCAGTATTTT
.	TRBD2	TRBV3-1/TRBV3-2	TRBJ2-3	CASSQTLAGRTDTQYF	TGTGCCAGCAGCCAAACCTTAGCGGGGAGGACAGATACGCAGTATTTT
.	.	TRBV7-2	TRBJ2-5	CASSLGMGGETQYF	TGTGCCAGCAGCTTAGGAATGGGGGGAGAGACCCAGTACTTC
few	.	TRBV7-9	TRBJ1-3	CASSQGGSSGNTIYF	TGTGCCAGCAGCCAAGGCGGGTCCTCTGGAAACACCATATATTTT
once	TRBD2	TRBV5-1	TRBJ2-1	CASNRELAGRNEQFF	TGCGCCAGCAATCGGGAACTAGCGGGGCGTAATGAGCAGTTCTTC
.	.	TRBV29-1	TRBJ1-2	CSVEEGAGGYTF	TGCAGCGTTGAAGAGGGGGCGGGTGGCTACACCTTC
.	TRBD2	TRBV2	TRBJ2-7	CASSVRTSGRNYEQYF	TGTGCCAGCAGTGTTCGGACTAGCGGGAGGAACTACGAGCAGTACTTC
once	.	TRBV3-1/TRBV3-2	TRBJ1-1	CASSPSGGAPTEAFF	TGTGCCAGCAGCCCTTCGGGGGGCGCACCCACTGAAGCTTTCTTT
.	TRBD2	TRBV6-5	TRBJ2-3	CASSSDLAGKTDTQYF	TGTGCCAGCAGTTCTGACTTAGCGGGGAAAACAGATACGCAGTATTTT
.	.	TRBV28	TRBJ1-3	CASSLSYRASWGNTIYF	TGTGCCAGCAGTTTATCCTACAGGGCGTCGTGGGGAAACACCATATATTTT
.	.	TRBV10-1	TRBJ1-4	CASSERGARDEKLFF	TGCGCCAGCAGTGAACGGGGGGCGCGAGATGAAAAACTGTTTTTT
few	.	TRBV9	TRBJ2-2	CASSVAPERGELFF	TGTGCCAGCAGCGTAGCCCCTGAGAGGGGGGAGCTGTTTTTT
.	TRBD2	TRBV24-1	TRBJ2-5	CATSGGGGRETQYF	TGTGCCACCAGTGGTGGCGGGGGAAGGGAGACCCAGTACTTC
once	TRBD1	TRBV11-3	TRBJ2-7	CASSKGQSYEQYF	TGTGCCAGCTCCAAGGGACAGTCCTACGAGCAGTACTTC
.	TRBD2	TRBV28	TRBJ2-5	CASRATSGGWETQYF	TGTGCCAGCAGAGCAACTAGCGGGGGGTGGGAGACCCAGTACTTC
.	TRBD1	TRBV5-6	TRBJ2-1	CASSLVVQGAGNEQFF	TGTGCCAGCAGCTTGGTTGTACAGGGGGCCGGCAATGAGCAGTTCTTC
once	TRBD1	TRBV6-6	TRBJ1-2	CASSSIGQGGYTF	TGTGCCAGCAGTTCAATAGGACAGGGTGGCTACACCTTC
.	TRBD1	TRBV29-1	TRBJ1-1	CSVQRWTGPFTEAFF	TGCAGCGTCCAAAGGTGGACAGGACCCTTCACTGAAGCTTTCTTT
.	.	TRBV6-5	TRBJ1-2	CASSIVGPLSF	TGTGCCAGCAGTATTGTTGGGCCCCTTAGCTTC
.	TRBD2	TRBV5-1	TRBJ2-3	CASSLWTSRTDTQYF	TGCGCCAGCAGCTTGTGGACTAGCCGCACAGATACGCAGTATTTT
.	TRBD1	TRBV30	TRBJ1-6	CAWRKRTGFPPLHF	TGTGCCTGGAGAAAAAGGACAGGGTTCCCACCCCTCCACTTT
.	.	TRBV10-3	TRBJ2-5	CAISVGTSETQYF	TGTGCCATCAGTGTGGGGACATCGGAGACCCAGTACTTC
.	.	TRBV7-2	TRBJ2-3	CASSYTPSVDTQYF	TGTGCCAGCAGCTACACCCCGTCCGTAGATACGCAGTATTTT
.	TRBD1	TRBV19	TRBJ1-2	CASEPQRDRDAYGYTF	TGTGCCAGTGAACCACAGAGGGACAGGGACGCCTATGGCTACACCTTC
.	TRBD1	TRBV6-2/TRBV6-3	TRBJ1-2	CASRPWTGPNYGYTF	TGTGCCAGCAGACCTTGGACAGGGCCCAACTATGGCTACACCTTC
.	.	TRBV18	TRBJ1-2	CASSPLTGSGGYTF	TGTGCCAGCTCACCCTTAACAGGGTCGGGTGGCTACACCTTC
.	.	TRBV29-1	TRBJ2-5	CSVVYGGTTQETQYF	TGCAGCGTTGTATATGGGGGGACGACCCAAGAGACCCAGTACTTC
.	TRBD2	TRBV3-1/TRBV3-2	TRBJ2-5	CASSQGTSGRFVETQYF	TGTGCCAGCAGCCAAGGGACTAGCGGGAGGTTTGTCGAGACCCAGTACTTC
.	.	TRBV28	TRBJ1-6	CASSFGSLGNSPLHF	TGTGCCAGCAGTTTCGGGTCCCTTGGGAATTCACCCCTCCACTTT
.	TRBD2	TRBV15	TRBJ2-7	CATSRESSGSYEQYF	TGTGCCACCAGCAGAGAGTCTAGCGGGAGCTACGAGCAGTACTTC
.	.	TRBV21-1	TRBJ2-5	CASSKVSGRGRAQYF	TGTGCCAGCAGCAAAGTGTCAGGCAGGGGTCGGGCCCAGTACTTC